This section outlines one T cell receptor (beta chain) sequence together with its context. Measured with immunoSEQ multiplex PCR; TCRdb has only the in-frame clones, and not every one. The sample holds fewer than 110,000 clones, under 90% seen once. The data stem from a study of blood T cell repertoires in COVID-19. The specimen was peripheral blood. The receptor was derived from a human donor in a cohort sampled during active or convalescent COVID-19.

The DNA of the CDR3 is TGTGCCAGCAGTCCGACAGGGGGCGGTGATACGCAGTATTTT. Translated, it gives CASSPTGGGDTQYF. The genes are TRBV7-2 and TRBJ2-3; TRBD1 matches at 10 bases. The trim removed 6 bases at V and 6 bases at J, leaving 6 bases unmatched. The CDR3 spans 14 residues. CDR1 is SGHTA, CDR2 FQGNSA, per germline.